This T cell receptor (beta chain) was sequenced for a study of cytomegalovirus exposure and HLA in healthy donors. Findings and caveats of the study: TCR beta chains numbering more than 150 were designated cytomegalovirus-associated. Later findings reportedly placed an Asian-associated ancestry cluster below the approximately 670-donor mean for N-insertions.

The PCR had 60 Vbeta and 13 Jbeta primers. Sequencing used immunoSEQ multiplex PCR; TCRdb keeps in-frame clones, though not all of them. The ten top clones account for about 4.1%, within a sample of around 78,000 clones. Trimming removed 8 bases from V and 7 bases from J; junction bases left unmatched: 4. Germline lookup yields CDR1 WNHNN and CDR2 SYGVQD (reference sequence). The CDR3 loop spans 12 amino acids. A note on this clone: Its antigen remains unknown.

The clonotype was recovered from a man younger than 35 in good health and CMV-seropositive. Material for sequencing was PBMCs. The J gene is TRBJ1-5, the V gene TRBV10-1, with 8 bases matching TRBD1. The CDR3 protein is CASSTGEQPQHF. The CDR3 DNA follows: TGCGCCAGCTCGACAGGGGAACAGCCCCAGCATTTT.